This T cell receptor beta chain was found in a study of Ad26.COV2.S vaccination and SARS-CoV-2 variants. Study overall: The authors gave Ad26.COV2.S intramuscularly, either once or twice 56 days apart. Study-level results: Greater spike-specific TCR breadth was seen in vaccine recipients than in placebo recipients. Estimates derived from TCR breadth and depth analyses may have underestimated total T cell responses.

The treatment denotes: over 15 received Ad26.COV2.S at low or high dose, single or two shots; 5 received placebo; per-sample allocation not given. Sample collection was performed on day 63 after the first vaccine or placebo injection. To note about this clone: Its antigen is undetermined.

The CDR3 totals 17 residues. V was clipped by 8 bases and J by 0 bases, with 19 bases between them. Germline assignment: CDR1 MRHNA and CDR2 SNTAGT. Produced via immunoSEQ multiplex PCR; TCRdb's table is partial and in-frame only. The sample shows about 260,000 clones, around 85% of them seen only once. The starting material was peripheral blood, obtained in a trial of Ad26.COV2.S vaccine versus placebo. The chain carries TRBV6-4 and TRBJ2-2; TRBD1 might be the D (6 bases). This clonotype originated in a person between 18 and 65 years old who received the Ad26.COV2.S COVID-19 vaccine or a placebo. The CDR3 protein is CASHYFPRGANTGELFF. CDR3 DNA sequence: TGTGCCAGCCACTACTTCCCCAGGGGTGCGAACACCGGGGAGCTGTTTTTT.